This T cell receptor (beta chain) was sequenced during a study of cytomegalovirus exposure and HLA in healthy donors. Turning to the study itself: Membership in the Caucasian-associated ancestry cluster was found for around 85% of approximately 400 genotyped donors. Whole-study findings and limits: Presence/absence analysis assumed near-uniform sequencing depth across donors. A later analysis reportedly identified an Asian-associated ancestry cluster as carrying fewer N-insertions than the approximately 620-donor mean. Using the classifier, cytomegalovirus status was reportedly diagnosed with high specificity and sensitivity.

The CDR3 consists of 15 residues. The J segment lost 8 bases and the V segment lost 3 bases, leaving 13 bases of the junction unmatched. CDR1 SGHNT and CDR2 YYREEE come from the germline V gene (reference sequence). Comments on this clone: No antigen is known for it.

The PCR contained 60 Vbeta and 13 Jbeta primers. Profiled with immunoSEQ multiplex PCR; TCRdb holds only in-frame clones, not every one. The sample lists roughly 170,000 clones; approximately 82% were seen once. This receptor was obtained from a girl between 2 and 10 years old in good health and CMV-seropositive. Sample: PBMCs. This chain links TRBV5-4 with TRBJ1-2, with 7 nucleotides matching TRBD1. The CDR3 is CASSSAYRQGLGYTF. The CDR3 coding sequence is TGTGCCAGCAGCTCCGCTTATCGACAGGGTCTCGGCTACACCTTC.